The entry that follows covers one T cell receptor (beta chain) sequence. Its specificity is not known. Sequencing relied on immunoSEQ assay v3.0, run at survey level. Profiled with immunoSEQ multiplex PCR; TCRdb holds only in-frame clones, not every one. The profile shows about 36,000 clones, 75% to 90% of them singletons. V dropped 6 bases and J dropped 9; count of bases not matched to a gene: 14. Germline CDR1 reads SQVTM; CDR2 reads ANQGSEA. This CDR3 contains 14 residues. The sample is drawn from a study of long-term antiretroviral therapy in people with HIV. Whole-study findings and limits: Blood dating 2004 to 2017 may reflect older ART regimens.

The sequence was obtained from a man aged 25-45 years with HIV. The chain recombines TRBV29-1 with TRBJ2-1; 7 nucleotides agree with TRBD1. The sequencing here drew on unsorted PBMCs, taken 3.4 years after starting antiretroviral therapy. The CDR3 spells CSVRGRGSRSEQFF. CDR3 DNA: TGCAGCGTGAGAGGCAGGGGGTCACGGAGTGAGCAGTTCTTC.